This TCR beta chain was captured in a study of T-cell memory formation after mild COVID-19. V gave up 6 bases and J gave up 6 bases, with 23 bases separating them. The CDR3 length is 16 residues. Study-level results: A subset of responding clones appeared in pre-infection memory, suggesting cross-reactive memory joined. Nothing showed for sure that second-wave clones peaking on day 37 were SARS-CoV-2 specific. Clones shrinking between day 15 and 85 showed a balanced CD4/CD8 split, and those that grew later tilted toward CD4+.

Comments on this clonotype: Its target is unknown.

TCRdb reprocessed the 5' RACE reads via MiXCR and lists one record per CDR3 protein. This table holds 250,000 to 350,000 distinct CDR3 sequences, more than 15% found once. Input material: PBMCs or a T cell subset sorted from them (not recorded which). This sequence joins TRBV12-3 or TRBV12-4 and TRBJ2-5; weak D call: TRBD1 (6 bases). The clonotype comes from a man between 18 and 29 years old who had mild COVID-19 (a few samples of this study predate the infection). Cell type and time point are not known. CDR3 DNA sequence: TGTGCCAGCAGACAGGGCCTCCGTGGGGAAACGCAGACCCAGTACTTC. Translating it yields CASRQGLRGETQTQYF.